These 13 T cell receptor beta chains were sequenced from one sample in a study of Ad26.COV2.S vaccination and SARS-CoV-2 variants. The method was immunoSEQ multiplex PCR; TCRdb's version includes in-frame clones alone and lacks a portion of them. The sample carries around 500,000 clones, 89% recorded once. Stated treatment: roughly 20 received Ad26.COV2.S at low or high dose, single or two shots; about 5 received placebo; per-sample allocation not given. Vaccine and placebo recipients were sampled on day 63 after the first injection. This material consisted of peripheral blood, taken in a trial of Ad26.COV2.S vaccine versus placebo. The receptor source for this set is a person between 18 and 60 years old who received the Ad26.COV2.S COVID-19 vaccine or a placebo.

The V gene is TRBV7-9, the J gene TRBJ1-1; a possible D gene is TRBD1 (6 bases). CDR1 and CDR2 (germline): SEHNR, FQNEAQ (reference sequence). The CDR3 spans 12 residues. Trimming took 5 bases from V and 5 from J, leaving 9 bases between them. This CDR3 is CASSRGGTEAFF. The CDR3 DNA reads TGTGCCAGCAGCAGAGGGGGTACTGAAGCTTTCTTT.

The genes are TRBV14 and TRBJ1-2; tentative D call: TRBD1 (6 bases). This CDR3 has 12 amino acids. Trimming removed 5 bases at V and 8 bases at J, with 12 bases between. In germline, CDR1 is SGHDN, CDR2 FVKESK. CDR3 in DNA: TGTGCCAGCAGCTCCACAGGGCTCGGCTACACCTTC. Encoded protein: CASSSTGLGYTF.

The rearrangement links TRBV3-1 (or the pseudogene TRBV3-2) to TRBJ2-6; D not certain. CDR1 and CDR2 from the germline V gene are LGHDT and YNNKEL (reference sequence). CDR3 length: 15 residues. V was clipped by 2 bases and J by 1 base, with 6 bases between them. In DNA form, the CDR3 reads TGTGCCAGCAGCCAAATGGCTTCTGGGGCCAACGTCCTGACTTTC. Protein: CASSQMASGANVLTF.

The CDR3 reads CASSIRQGAGVSNQPQHF. The CDR3 nucleotides read TGTGCCAGTAGTATTCGACAGGGGGCAGGGGTAAGCAATCAGCCCCAGCATTTT. This chain connects TRBV19 to TRBJ1-5; the match to TRBD1 covers 10 bases. The CDR3 is 18 amino acids. V was clipped by 3 bases and J by 1 base; unmatched bases: 9. In germline, CDR1 is LNHDA, CDR2 SQIVND (reference sequence).

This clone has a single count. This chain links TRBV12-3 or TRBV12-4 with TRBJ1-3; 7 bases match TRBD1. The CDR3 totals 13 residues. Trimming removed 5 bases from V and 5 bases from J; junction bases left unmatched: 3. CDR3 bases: TGTGCCAGCAGTCCGACAGGGCGAAACACCATATATTTT. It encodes CASSPTGRNTIYF.

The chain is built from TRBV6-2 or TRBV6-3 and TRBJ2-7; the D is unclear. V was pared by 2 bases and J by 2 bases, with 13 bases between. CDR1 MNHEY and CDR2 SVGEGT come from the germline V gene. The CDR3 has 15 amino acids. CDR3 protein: CASSYTPPTPYEQYF. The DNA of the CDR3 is TGTGCCAGCAGTTACACGCCCCCGACCCCCTACGAGCAGTACTTC.

CDR3 sequence (DNA): TGTGCCAGCAGTTTACGTCCTAGCGGAGGCTACGAGCAGTACTTC. Translated: CASSLRPSGGYEQYF. This chain uses TRBV27 with TRBJ2-7, with 7 positions matching TRBD2. This CDR3 has 15 residues. After removal of 2 bases from V and 3 bases from J, the junction contained 7 bases not matched to a gene. Germline V CDR1 and CDR2: MNHEY, SMNVEV (reference sequence).

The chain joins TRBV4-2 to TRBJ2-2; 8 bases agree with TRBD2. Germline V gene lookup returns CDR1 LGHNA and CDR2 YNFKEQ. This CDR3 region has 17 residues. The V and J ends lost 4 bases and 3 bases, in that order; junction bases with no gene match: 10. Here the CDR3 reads CASSPTQGRGDTGELFF. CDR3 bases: TGTGCCAGCAGCCCGACCCAGGGGCGGGGGGACACCGGGGAGCTGTTTTTT.

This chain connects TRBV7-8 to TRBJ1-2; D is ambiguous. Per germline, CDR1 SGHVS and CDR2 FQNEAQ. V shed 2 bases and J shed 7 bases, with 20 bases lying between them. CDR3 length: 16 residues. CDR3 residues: CASSLFNLPRFRGYTF. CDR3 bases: TGTGCCAGCAGCTTATTCAATCTCCCGCGGTTCCGTGGCTACACCTTC.

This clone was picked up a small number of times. The DNA of the CDR3 is TGCGCCAGCAGAAGGGGACAGGGGGCCTACGAGCAGTACTTC. Encoded protein: CASRRGQGAYEQYF. The chain links TRBV5-1 to TRBJ2-7, with 11 bases aligning to TRBD1. The CDR3 has 14 amino acids. Germline V gene lookup returns CDR1 SGHRS and CDR2 YFSETQ. The V and J ends lost 5 bases and 2 bases, in that order; junction bases with no gene match: 3.

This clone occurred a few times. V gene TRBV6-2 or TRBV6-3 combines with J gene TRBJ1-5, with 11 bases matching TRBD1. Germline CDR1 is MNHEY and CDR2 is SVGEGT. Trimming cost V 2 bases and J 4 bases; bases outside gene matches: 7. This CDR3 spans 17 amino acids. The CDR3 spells CASSYEPGQGGNQPQHF. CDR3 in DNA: TGTGCCAGCAGTTACGAACCGGGACAGGGGGGGAATCAGCCCCAGCATTTT.

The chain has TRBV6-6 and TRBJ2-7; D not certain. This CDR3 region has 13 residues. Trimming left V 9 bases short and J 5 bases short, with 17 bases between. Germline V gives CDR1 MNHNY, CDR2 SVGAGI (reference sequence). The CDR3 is CASLQSRQDEQYF. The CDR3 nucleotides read TGTGCCAGTCTACAGAGCAGGCAGGACGAGCAGTACTTC.

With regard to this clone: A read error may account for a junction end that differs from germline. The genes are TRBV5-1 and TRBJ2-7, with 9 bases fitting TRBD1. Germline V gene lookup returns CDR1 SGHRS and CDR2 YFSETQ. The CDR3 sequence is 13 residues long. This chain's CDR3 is CASTLGQGNQQYF. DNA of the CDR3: TGCGCCAGCACCTTGGGACAGGGTAACCAGCAGTACTTC.